The 14 T cell receptor beta chains given below trace back to one sample, sequenced in a study of preoperative IRX-2 immunotherapy in early breast cancer. Some clones are missing from TCRdb's copy, which holds only in-frame ones; the method was immunoSEQ multiplex PCR. Of 20,000 to 30,000 clones listed, about 77% are singletons. Stated treatment: preoperative locoregional IRX-2 cytokine immunotherapy. The source was lymph node tissue, collected before IRX-2 immunotherapy. These receptor sequences come from a human donor with breast cancer.

This CDR3 reads CASSYSTGQGFHEGYTF. In DNA form, the CDR3 reads TGTGCCAGCAGTTACTCTACGGGACAGGGGTTTCATGAAGGCTACACCTTC. The chain combines TRBV6-8 with TRBJ1-2; 10 positions agree with TRBD1. Losses at the gene ends were 0 bases for V and 8 bases for J; bases not matched to a gene: 12. The CDR3 is 17 amino acids. Germline CDR1 MNHGY, CDR2 SAAAGT.

The chain combines TRBV28 with TRBJ1-2; tentatively, D is TRBD1 (6 bases). The CDR3 loop spans 16 amino acids. Between the trimmed V and J ends, which lost 5 bases and 2 bases, there was a span of 18 bases. Germline V gene lookup returns CDR1 MDHEN and CDR2 SYDVKM. Here the CDR3 DNA reads TGTGCCAGCAGTCTAACCAGCAGGGGTAAGAACTATGGCTACACCTTC. Encoded protein: CASSLTSRGKNYGYTF.

The chain carries TRBV19 and TRBJ1-4; TRBD1 might be the D (5 bases). CDR1 is LNHDA and CDR2 is SQIVND in the germline V gene (reference sequence). Deletions cut 6 bases from V and 8 bases from J, with 10 bases between. The CDR3 spans 12 residues. This chain's CDR3 is CASRRGFEKLFF. The CDR3 nucleotides are TGTGCCAGTAGAAGGGGATTCGAAAAACTGTTTTTT.

The V and J genes are TRBV11-3 and TRBJ2-5; TRBD1 agrees at 8 bases. Germline V gives CDR1 SGHNT, CDR2 YENEEA. The V gene end was trimmed by 5 bases and the J gene end by 4 bases; junction bases not matched to a gene: 12. The CDR3 loop spans 16 amino acids. DNA for the CDR3: TGTGCCAGCAGCCAAAGGGGCCGGACAGGGAGAGAGACCCAGTACTTC. This translates into CASSQRGRTGRETQYF.

The chain has TRBV19 and TRBJ1-1; D might be TRBD1 (5 bases). The CDR3 has 16 residues. Germline V gene lookup returns CDR1 LNHDA and CDR2 SQIVND (reference sequence). Trimming shortened V by 4 bases and J by 0 bases, and 15 bases separated the two germline ends. CDR3 in amino acids: CASSRAIGAMNTEAFF. CDR3 nucleotides: TGTGCCAGTAGTAGGGCGATCGGGGCCATGAACACTGAAGCTTTCTTT.

The gene calls are TRBV6-4 and TRBJ2-2, with D perhaps matching TRBD2 (5 bases). Looked up from germline, CDR1 is MRHNA and CDR2 is SNTAGT. This CDR3 region has 11 residues. With 10 bases removed from V and 8 bases from J, the gap between germline ends came to 11 bases. The CDR3 reads CAIPPGGELFF. The DNA for the CDR3 is TGTGCCATCCCCCCGGGGGGGGAGCTGTTTTTT.

This clone was counted between two and nine times. The V gene is TRBV19, the J gene TRBJ2-3; 10 nucleotides line up with TRBD2. The CDR3 extends over 13 amino acids. Trimming removed 9 bases from V and 10 bases from J; junction bases left unmatched: 10. The germline V gene encodes CDR1 LNHDA and CDR2 SQIVND (reference sequence). The CDR3 sequence is CASSRGAGGPQYF. The CDR3 region has the DNA TGTGCCAGCTCTCGGGGAGCGGGGGGGCCGCAGTATTTT. Based on the CDR3 plus reference TRBV19 and TRBJ2-3, the full variable domain is DGGITQSPKYLFRKEGQNVTLSCEQNLNHDAMYWYRQDPGQGLRLIYYSQIVNDFQKGDIAEGYSVSREKKESFPLTVTSAQKNPTAFYLCASSRGAGGPQYFGPGTRLTVL.

V usage is TRBV6-8 and J usage is TRBJ1-3, with D uncertain. V dropped 0 bases and J dropped 3 bases, with 3 bases sitting between them. The CDR3 covers 13 residues. The germline CDR1 and CDR2 sequences are MNHGY and SAAAGT. CDR3 sequence: CASSYSYGNTIYF. Here the CDR3 DNA reads TGTGCCAGCAGTTACTCGTATGGAAACACCATATATTTT.

This clone appeared once. V gene TRBV11-3 combines with J gene TRBJ1-2; a possible D gene is TRBD1 (5 bases). The CDR3 has 15 amino acids. The V and J ends lost 0 bases and 4 bases respectively, with 12 bases between them. Germline V gene sequence: CDR1 SGHNT, CDR2 YENEEA. The CDR3 sequence is CASSLEGGGGYGYTF. CDR3 coding DNA: TGTGCCAGCAGCTTAGAGGGCGGGGGAGGCTATGGCTACACCTTC. Together with reference TRBV11-3 and TRBJ1-2, the CDR3 gives the full variable domain: EAGVVQSPRYKIIEKKQPVAFWCNPISGHNTLYWYLQNLGQGPELLIRYENEEAVDDSQLPKDRFSAERLKGVDSTLKIQPAELGDSAVYLCASSLEGGGGYGYTFGSGTRLTVV.

V gene TRBV23-1 combines with J gene TRBJ1-2; tentatively, D is TRBD1 (6 bases). TRBV23-1 is an ORF, and what it does is uncertain. The V and J ends lost 6 bases and 7 bases respectively, with 24 bases between them. The CDR3 extends over 16 amino acids. This CDR3 is CASSQEPVGGSGGYTF. CDR3 sequence (DNA): TGCGCCAGCAGCCAAGAACCCGTGGGGGGCTCTGGTGGCTACACCTTC.

This rearrangement joins TRBV6-8 to TRBJ1-4, with D possibly matching TRBD1 (5 bases). With 2 bases removed from V and 7 bases from J, the gap between germline ends came to 23 bases. The germline V gene encodes CDR1 MNHGY and CDR2 SAAAGT. CDR3 length: 18 residues. The CDR3 coding sequence is TGTGCCAGCAGTTACGGAAGCGAAGGACGGGACGAGGGTGAAAAACTGTTTTTT. As protein: CASSYGSEGRDEGEKLFF.

The chain employs TRBV28 and TRBJ2-2; TRBD1 matches at 7 bases. Per the germline V gene, CDR1 is MDHEN and CDR2 is SYDVKM. This CDR3 contains 14 residues. J was trimmed by 1 base and V by 10 bases; bases with no gene match: 6. The CDR3 region is CATMGQLNTGELFF. The CDR3 nucleotides are TGTGCCACGATGGGACAGCTGAACACCGGGGAGCTGTTTTTT.

The chain couples TRBV28 to TRBJ2-3; tentative D call: TRBD2 (9 bases). Germline CDR1 MDHEN, CDR2 SYDVKM. CDR3 length: 15 amino acids. V was cut by 8 bases and J by 0 bases, with 15 bases left in between. In DNA form, the CDR3 reads TGTGCCAGCCAGGGGGCGGGGGGGAGCACAGATACGCAGTATTTT. It encodes CASQGAGGSTDTQYF.

The chain carries TRBV18 and TRBJ1-6; a possible D gene is TRBD1 (5 bases). V lost 2 bases and J 14 bases, leaving 16 bases between the germline ends. The CDR3 is made up of 14 amino acids. Germline CDR1 and CDR2: KGHSH and LQKENI. CDR3 sequence (DNA): TGTGCCAGCTCACCAAGCCAGGAAGGGGTCACCCTCCACTTT. It translates to CASSPSQEGVTLHF.